The 21 T cell receptor beta chains below come from one sample, sequenced in a study of T cells in Graves' hyperthyroidism and ophthalmopathy. Amplification of TCR beta CDR3 regions used RNA as the template. Researchers ran a first-round RT-PCR on the TCR CDR3 using the HTBI primer set. TCRdb re-analysed the multiplex PCR reads in MiXCR, keeping a single row per CDR3 protein. The data contain 600,000 to 650,000 distinct CDR3 sequences, about a sixth of them singletons. The sequenced sample consisted of blood. The receptors here all came from a woman younger than 45 with Graves' hyperthyroidism.

This clonotype was found many times. The chain has TRBV19 and TRBJ1-1; D not resolved. Germline V lookup: CDR1 LNHDA, CDR2 SQIVND (reference sequence). CDR3 length: 13 amino acids. V was trimmed by 5 bases and J by 5 bases, leaving 12 bases between them. DNA for the CDR3: TGTGCCAGTAGTGGGCCGTCGGGGACTGAAGCTTTCTTT. It is translated as CASSGPSGTEAFF.

This sequence joins TRBV6-1 and TRBJ1-4, with no clear D. Germline lookup yields CDR1 MNHNS and CDR2 SASEGT. CDR3 length equals 14 residues. V shed 6 bases and J shed 4 bases, with 12 bases lying between them. CDR3 protein: CASSQDRNNEKLFF. The CDR3 DNA follows: TGTGCCAGCAGCCAGGACCGCAATAATGAAAAACTGTTTTTT.

V gene TRBV6-1 combines with J gene TRBJ1-4; D not resolved. Between the trimmed V and J ends, which lost 9 bases and 4 bases, there was a span of 15 bases. The CDR3 is 14 residues long. Germline CDR1 and CDR2: MNHNS and SASEGT. The CDR3 DNA sequence: TGTGCCAGTCAGACTGGGGAGAGTAATGAAAAACTGTTTTTT. It codes for CASQTGESNEKLFF.

This clonotype is a singleton in its sample. A much larger clone sits a single nucleotide away, making a read error possible. The chain combines TRBV24-1 with TRBJ2-3; 10 bases are a match to TRBD2. This CDR3 is 14 amino acids long. Germline CDR1 KGHDR, CDR2 SFDVKD. CDR3 nucleotides: TGTGCCACCACCACTAGCGGGATAGAAGATACGCAGTGTTTT. This translates into CATTTSGIEDTQCF.

This clonotype was observed many times. This rearrangement joins TRBV6-2 or TRBV6-3 to TRBJ2-1, with D possibly matching TRBD2 (5 bases). This CDR3 contains 15 residues. Germline V lookup: CDR1 MNHEY, CDR2 SVGEGT. V was pared by 2 bases and J by 3 bases, with 11 bases between. This CDR3 is CASSYEGDRYNEQFF. The CDR3 DNA reads as TGTGCCAGCAGTTACGAGGGAGATCGCTACAATGAGCAGTTCTTC.

This chain links TRBV18 with TRBJ2-3; TRBD2 agrees at 9 bases. The germline CDR1 and CDR2 sequences are KGHSH and LQKENI. The junction had 2 bases not matched to a gene; V was cut back by 1 base and J by 6 bases. This CDR3 is built from 14 residues. The CDR3 region has the DNA TGTGCCAGCTCACCACTAGCGGGAGATGATACGCAGTATTTT. It translates to CASSPLAGDDTQYF.

This clonotype occurred many times. The J gene is TRBJ2-2, the V gene TRBV24-1; 9 nucleotides match TRBD1. J lost 4 bases, V lost 3 bases, and 5 bases had no gene match. The germline CDR1 and CDR2 sequences are KGHDR and SFDVKD. This CDR3 spans 16 amino acids. The CDR3 bases are TGTGCCACCAGTGATCCGGGACAGGGTATCACCGGGGAGCTGTTTTTT. This sequence encodes CATSDPGQGITGELFF.

This clonotype has a count of ten or more. The chain uses TRBV28 and TRBJ1-1; no reliable D call. V lost 5 bases and J lost 2, with 18 bases in between. In germline, CDR1 is MDHEN, CDR2 SYDVKM. CDR3 length equals 16 residues. As DNA, the CDR3 is TGTGCCAGCAGTACGGACGTCCGTCCGCGTAACACTGAAGCTTTCTTT. Encoded protein: CASSTDVRPRNTEAFF.

This clonotype turned up a few times. Given a much more abundant clone one base away, this may be a read error. The CDR3 DNA is TGTGCCAGCAGTTTATGGAGGGACAATGAGCAGTTCTTC. This codes for CASSLWRDNEQFF. J is TRBJ2-1 and V is TRBV28; D is possibly TRBD2 (5 bases). CDR3 size: 13 residues. Germline V lookup: CDR1 MDHEN, CDR2 SYDVKM. Deletions cut 0 bases from V and 5 bases from J, with 5 bases between.

This clonotype was detected many times. This chain links TRBV10-3 with TRBJ1-4; 7 nucleotides line up with TRBD1. Trimming at V came to 3 bases and at J to 0 bases, leaving 4 bases not matched to a gene. Germline CDR1 and CDR2: ENHRY and SYGVKD. The CDR3 runs 16 residues. In nucleotides, the CDR3 is TGTGCCATCAGTGATGGGACAGACGCAACTAATGAAAAACTGTTTTTT. Translating it yields CAISDGTDATNEKLFF.

This rearrangement joins TRBV12-3 or TRBV12-4 to TRBJ2-1; 8 nucleotides match TRBD2. The V and J ends lost 2 bases and 16 bases, in that order; junction bases with no gene match: 10. CDR3 length equals 13 residues. The CDR3 is CASSLRASGLNFF. The CDR3, as DNA: TGTGCCAGCAGTTTAAGGGCTAGCGGGCTCAATTTCTTC.

This clonotype appeared many times. The chain joins TRBV12-3 or TRBV12-4 to TRBJ2-7; 7 positions match TRBD1. Trimming at V came to 2 bases and at J to 7 bases, leaving 5 bases not matched to a gene. CDR3 length equals 13 residues. Here the CDR3 DNA reads TGTGCCAGCAGTTTAAGGGGGCAAGGAGAGCAGTACTTC. Encoded protein: CASSLRGQGEQYF.

The rearrangement links TRBV19 to TRBJ2-3; TRBD2 is a possible D gene (6 bases). Between the trimmed V and J ends, which lost 3 bases and 4 bases, there was a span of 8 bases. The germline CDR1 and CDR2 sequences are LNHDA and SQIVND (reference sequence). The CDR3 loop spans 13 amino acids. The CDR3, as DNA: TGTGCCAGTAGTATGGGAGGTGCAGATACGCAGTATTTT. Residues: CASSMGGADTQYF.

This chain joins TRBV28 and TRBJ1-6; D call uncertain. CDR3 length: 16 residues. Trimming removed 11 bases at V and 0 bases at J, with 17 bases between. Germline CDR1 is MDHEN and CDR2 is SYDVKM. CDR3: CACSIGGSSYNSPLHF. The CDR3 nucleotides read TGTGCCTGCTCGATAGGAGGAAGCTCCTATAATTCACCCCTCCACTTT.

This clonotype has ten or more counts. This chain links TRBV20-1 with TRBJ1-2; no reliable D call. The germline V gene has CDR1 DFQATT and CDR2 SNEGSKA (reference sequence). The CDR3 is 13 amino acids. Deletions cut 3 bases from V and 1 base from J, with 9 bases between. The CDR3 bases are TGCAGTGCTAGTCCCAGCCTTAACTATGGCTACACCTTC. Encoded protein: CSASPSLNYGYTF.

This clonotype was seen only a few times. The chain joins TRBV3-1 to TRBJ2-2; TRBD2 aligns across 10 bases. The trim removed 3 bases at V and 0 bases at J, leaving 4 bases unmatched. CDR1 is LGHDT and CDR2 is YNNKEL in the germline V gene (reference sequence). This CDR3 spans 17 amino acids. The CDR3 spells CASSQASGRANTGELFF. CDR3 sequence (DNA): TGTGCCAGCAGCCAGGCGAGCGGGAGGGCGAACACCGGGGAGCTGTTTTTT.

There are many counts of this clonotype. The chain employs TRBV20-1 and TRBJ2-7; the match to TRBD2 covers 12 bases. The CDR3 sequence is 15 residues long. The trim removed 1 base at V and 5 bases at J, leaving 6 bases unmatched. CDR1 and CDR2 from the germline V gene are DFQATT and SNEGSKA (reference sequence). The chain's CDR3 is CSARGTSGNGDEQYF. CDR3 DNA: TGCAGTGCTAGAGGGACTAGCGGGAATGGGGACGAGCAGTACTTC.

This clonotype came up many times. The chain recombines TRBV7-2 with TRBJ2-3; perhaps TRBD2 as D (5 bases). The CDR3 sequence is 15 residues long. Germline V lookup: CDR1 SGHTA, CDR2 FQGNSA. The V and J ends lost 1 base and 0 bases respectively, with 8 bases between them. The CDR3 is CASSLVRESTDTQYF. CDR3 in DNA: TGTGCCAGCAGCTTAGTGAGGGAGAGCACAGATACGCAGTATTTT.

Many counts were recorded for this clonotype. The V call is TRBV2, the J call TRBJ1-1, with D uncertain. Per germline, CDR1 SNHLY and CDR2 FYNNEI. The V and J ends lost 4 bases and 7 bases respectively, with 7 bases between them. This CDR3 is built from 11 residues. The CDR3 nucleotides are TGTGCCAGCAGTGGGACGAGTGAAGCTTTCTTT. Translating it yields CASSGTSEAFF.

This clonotype has a handful of counts. With a much larger clone just one base away, this may be a read error. V gene TRBV3-1 combines with J gene TRBJ1-5, with D maybe TRBD1 (6 bases). This CDR3 comprises 15 residues. Germline CDR1 LGHDT, CDR2 YNNKEL (reference sequence). CDR3 region: CAGSLGGGSNQPQHF. The CDR3 DNA is TGTGCCGGCAGCTTGGGAGGGGGAAGCAATCAGCCCCAGCATTTT. Supplemented by reference TRBV3-1 and TRBJ1-5, the full variable domain reads DTAVSQTPKYLVTQMGNDKSIKCEQNLGHDTMYWYKQDSKKFLKIMFSYNNKELIINETVPNRFSPKSPDKAHLNLHINSLELGDSAVYFCAGSLGGGSNQPQHFGDGTRLSIL.

This clonotype was picked up many times. The DNA of the CDR3 is TGTGCCAGCAGCTTGTTGCAGGGGGGAATGGGGGAGCTGTTTTTT. The encoded protein is CASSLLQGGMGELFF. The V and J genes are TRBV7-6 and TRBJ2-2; maybe TRBD1 (7 bases). This CDR3 contains 15 residues. The germline V gene encodes CDR1 SGHVS and CDR2 FNYEAQ. Trimming left V 3 bases short and J 8 bases short, with 16 bases between.